These 30 T cell receptor beta chains were sequenced from one sample in a study of CD8 T cells in Susac syndrome. The RNA input was about 0.45 to 1 ug, and it was reverse transcribed with random hexamers. TCRdb processed the immunoSEQ multiplex PCR reads anew with MiXCR; each CDR3 protein has one entry. The repertoire includes a few hundred thousand distinct CDR3 sequences, 92% of them detected once, and about 0.063% sits in the top ten. Sequenced sample: CD4+ T cells from PBMCs. The receptor source for this set is a human donor with multiple sclerosis.

The chain combines TRBV29-1 with TRBJ2-7, with 11 positions matching TRBD2. The CDR3 loop spans 13 amino acids. In germline, CDR1 is SQVTM, CDR2 ANQGSEA. V lost 7 bases to trimming and J lost 1 base; unmatched junction nucleotides: 3. CDR3 in DNA: TGCAGCGGCGCTAGCGGGGGGTCCTACGAGCAGTACTTC. This encodes CSGASGGSYEQYF.

This chain links TRBV30 with TRBJ1-4; TRBD1 is a possible D gene (6 bases). V was cut by 3 bases and J by 7 bases, with 18 bases left in between. This CDR3 spans 15 amino acids. Germline V gene data show CDR1 as GTSNPN and CDR2 as SVGIG (reference sequence). CDR3 nucleotide sequence: TGTGCCTGGAGACCTTTTGGACAGTCTTCTGAAAAACTGTTTTTT. It is translated as CAWRPFGQSSEKLFF.

The V call is TRBV5-4, the J call TRBJ2-6, with D tentatively TRBD2 (5 bases). The CDR3 consists of 15 residues. Per the germline V gene, CDR1 is SGHNT and CDR2 is YYREEE (reference sequence). Trimming left V 3 bases short and J 2 bases short, with 9 bases between. The DNA for the CDR3 is TGTGCCAGCAGCTCGCTCGGGGCTGGGGCCAACGTCCTGACTTTC. This translates into CASSSLGAGANVLTF.

This clonotype was found once. V and J are TRBV2 and TRBJ1-2; tentative D call: TRBD1 (5 bases). V was pared by 5 bases and J by 8 bases, with 21 bases between. The length of the CDR3 is 15 residues. Germline V gene lookup returns CDR1 SNHLY and CDR2 FYNNEI. As DNA, the CDR3 is TGTGCCAGCAGTCGATCCCAGCCCAGGGCCGGGGGCTACACCTTC. Its protein is CASSRSQPRAGGYTF.

The chain uses TRBV12-3 or TRBV12-4 and TRBJ1-5, with a possible D match to TRBD1 (5 bases). Trimming took 5 bases from V and 2 from J, leaving 13 bases between them. This CDR3 is 15 amino acids long. CDR3 sequence reads: CASSAQGMGNQPQHF. The CDR3 coding sequence is TGTGCCAGCAGTGCCCAGGGTATGGGCAATCAGCCCCAGCATTTT.

The V and J genes are TRBV6-6 and TRBJ1-5; TRBD1 aligns across 8 bases. Germline CDR1 and CDR2: MNHNY and SVGAGI (reference sequence). The ends lost 6 bases at V and 7 bases at J; junction bases unmatched: 11. CDR3 length equals 15 residues. The CDR3 DNA sequence: TGTGCCAGCAGCCTCATCACACAGGGGGTCCAGCCCCAGCATTTT. Protein product: CASSLITQGVQPQHF.

The chain employs TRBV3-1 and TRBJ1-1; D is ambiguous. Trimming removed 3 bases at V and 4 bases at J, with 12 bases between. Germline V CDR1 and CDR2: LGHDT, YNNKEL (reference sequence). The CDR3 is 14 residues long. The CDR3 DNA follows: TGTGCCAGCAGCCACCCACCCCGCAGCACTGAAGCTTTCTTT. Translation: CASSHPPRSTEAFF.

The chain is built from TRBV6-6 and TRBJ1-2; D may be TRBD1 (5 bases). This CDR3 has 16 amino acids. V lost 6 bases and J 1 base, leaving 18 bases between the germline ends. Germline-derived CDR1 and CDR2 are MNHNY and SVGAGI (reference sequence). CDR3 nucleotide sequence: TGTGCCAGCAGCCCCATCCGGGACGTCAATAACTATGGCTACACCTTC. Amino acids: CASSPIRDVNNYGYTF.

The rearrangement links TRBV5-1 to TRBJ2-7; 8 positions match TRBD1. The CDR3 runs 15 residues. V was clipped by 4 bases and J by 3 bases; unmatched bases: 9. CDR1 and CDR2 from the germline V gene are SGHRS and YFSETQ. CDR3: CASSPGQGHFYEQYF. CDR3 nucleotide sequence: TGCGCCAGCAGCCCTGGACAGGGTCACTTCTACGAGCAGTACTTC.

The chain combines TRBV9 with TRBJ2-1; D assignment may be TRBD1 or TRBD2 (5 bases each). Between the trimmed V and J ends, which lost 0 bases and 7 bases, there was a span of 17 bases. The CDR3 covers 16 residues. The germline CDR1 and CDR2 sequences are SGDLS and YYNGEE. The CDR3 nucleotides are TGTGCCAGCAGCGTAGGCCCCGGGACGAGAGGTAATGAGCAGTTCTTC. It yields the protein CASSVGPGTRGNEQFF.

This chain uses TRBV7-2 with TRBJ2-7, with 10 bases lining up with TRBD2. The CDR3 spans 15 residues. Germline CDR1 reads SGHTA; CDR2 reads FQGNSA. The ends lost 3 bases at V and 2 bases at J; junction bases unmatched: 4. The DNA of the CDR3 is TGTGCCAGCAGCTTTACTAGCGGGAATGCCTACGAGCAGTACTTC. Protein sequence: CASSFTSGNAYEQYF.

This clonotype has only one observation. The gene calls are TRBV6-1 and TRBJ2-3, with D unclear. Germline CDR1 reads MNHNS; CDR2 reads SASEGT. This CDR3 spans 14 amino acids. V was shortened by 7 bases and J by 1 base, with 12 bases between the two germline ends. CDR3 sequence: CASKASIGTDTQYF. The CDR3 coding sequence is TGTGCCAGCAAGGCGTCGATCGGCACAGATACGCAGTATTTT.

The rearrangement joins TRBV6-2 or TRBV6-3 to TRBJ2-2, with D possibly TRBD1 on 6 matching bases. V lost 6 bases and J lost 6, with 14 bases in between. The germline V gene encodes CDR1 MNHEY and CDR2 SVGEGT. The CDR3 is made up of 14 amino acids. In nucleotides, the CDR3 is TGTGCCAGCAGGCCCGGACAGACCGCCGGGGAGCTGTTTTTT. Translated: CASRPGQTAGELFF.

This clonotype was observed once. The rearrangement uses TRBV30 and TRBJ2-1; 8 positions agree with TRBD2. Per the germline V gene, CDR1 is GTSNPN and CDR2 is SVGIG (reference sequence). The CDR3 extends over 14 amino acids. The trim removed 4 bases at V and 9 bases at J, leaving 11 bases unmatched. In nucleotides, the CDR3 is TGTGCCTGGATGAGGGGACTAGTTATAGGTGAGCAGTTCTTC. Its translation is CAWMRGLVIGEQFF. The whole variable domain, filled in from reference TRBV30 and TRBJ2-1, reads SQTIHQWPATLVQPVGSPLSLECTVEGTSNPNLYWYRQAAGRGLQLLFYSVGIGQISSEVPQNLSASRPQDRQFILSSKKLLLSDSGFYLCAWMRGLVIGEQFFGPGTRLTVL.

In nucleotides, the CDR3 is TGTGCCAGCAGCCCCCCCAGGGGTATTGGTCAGCCCCAGCATTTT. Protein sequence: CASSPPRGIGQPQHF. The chain couples TRBV28 to TRBJ1-5; the D gene is possibly TRBD1 (6 bases). The germline V and J ends were trimmed by 6 bases and 6 bases, with 18 bases remaining between them. The CDR3 spans 15 residues. Germline-derived CDR1 and CDR2 are MDHEN and SYDVKM.

J is TRBJ2-6 and V is TRBV3-1; 8 bases fit TRBD1. The V gene end was trimmed by 4 bases and the J gene end by 0 bases; junction bases not matched to a gene: 17. In germline, CDR1 is LGHDT, CDR2 YNNKEL (reference sequence). The length of the CDR3 is 21 residues. CDR3 sequence reads: CASSPRQGAVGSLSGANVLTF. The CDR3 bases are TGTGCCAGCAGCCCCCGGCAGGGGGCCGTCGGTTCCCTCTCTGGGGCCAACGTCCTGACTTTC.

This chain links TRBV5-1 with TRBJ1-6; the match to TRBD1 covers 7 bases. This CDR3 region has 13 residues. CDR1 is SGHRS and CDR2 is YFSETQ in the germline V gene. The V gene end was trimmed by 7 bases and the J gene end by 8 bases; junction bases not matched to a gene: 6. CDR3 sequence (DNA): TGCGCCAGCCAAGCAGGGGGGGATTCACCCCTCCACTTT. It encodes CASQAGGDSPLHF.

Only one count was recorded for this clonotype. The chain combines TRBV7-2 with TRBJ2-2; 11 bases align to TRBD2. The CDR3 contains 16 residues. From germline, CDR1 is SGHTA and CDR2 FQGNSA. J gave up 8 bases and V 0 bases, and 5 bases lay outside the gene matches. The CDR3 coding sequence is TGTGCCAGCAGCTTAGCCCGACTAGCGGGATGGGGGGAGCTGTTTTTT. As protein: CASSLARLAGWGELFF.

This rearrangement joins TRBV18 to TRBJ2-1; D perhaps matches TRBD1 (6 bases). V was clipped by 1 base and J by 0 bases, with 7 bases between them. Germline lookup yields CDR1 KGHSH and CDR2 LQKENI. This CDR3 is 15 amino acids long. CDR3 sequence reads: CASSPLDSSYNEQFF. CDR3 bases: TGTGCCAGCTCACCACTGGACAGCTCCTACAATGAGCAGTTCTTC. Variable domain in full (rest from reference TRBV18 and TRBJ2-1): NAGVMQNPRHLVRRRGQEARLRCSPMKGHSHVYWYRQLPEEGLKFMVYLQKENIIDESGMPKERFSAEFPKEGPSILRIQQVVRGDSAAYFCASSPLDSSYNEQFFGPGTRLTVL.

The chain links TRBV7-8 to TRBJ1-1; D is ambiguous. The germline gives CDR1 SGHVS, CDR2 FQNEAQ. The CDR3 sequence is 17 residues long. V was cut by 6 bases and J by 0 bases, with 20 bases left in between. In DNA, the CDR3 is TGTGCCAGCAGGTCCTTGGTGGCTTTGCAAATGAACACTGAAGCTTTCTTT. This encodes CASRSLVALQMNTEAFF.

The chain combines TRBV7-2 with TRBJ2-7; TRBD2 might be the D (6 bases). This CDR3 is built from 15 residues. Germline V gene data show CDR1 as SGHTA and CDR2 as FQGNSA. Between the trimmed V and J ends, which lost 2 bases and 0 bases, there was a span of 11 bases. The CDR3, as DNA: TGTGCCAGCAGCTTAAGGGCTAGCGCCTCCTACGAGCAGTACTTC. Its translation: CASSLRASASYEQYF.

This sequence joins TRBV15 and TRBJ2-1; TRBD1 aligns across 10 bases. V lost 3 bases to trimming and J lost 5 bases; unmatched junction nucleotides: 7. The CDR3 has 16 amino acids. Germline V lookup: CDR1 LNHNV, CDR2 YYDKDF (reference sequence). The CDR3: CATSSPGQGLNNEQFF. The CDR3 nucleotides are TGTGCCACCAGCAGTCCGGGACAGGGGCTGAACAATGAGCAGTTCTTC.

The chain recombines TRBV9 with TRBJ2-7; D may match TRBD1 or TRBD2 (7 bases each). Germline values: CDR1 SGDLS, CDR2 YYNGEE. The CDR3 covers 15 residues. V was cut by 2 bases and J by 0 bases, with 12 bases left in between. The CDR3 DNA follows: TGTGCCAGCAGCGTCTCAGGGGGGGGCTCCTACGAGCAGTACTTC. Its protein product is CASSVSGGGSYEQYF.

The gene calls are TRBV7-2 and TRBJ2-2; D remains ambiguous. Trimming took 2 bases from V and 6 from J, leaving 7 bases between them. This CDR3 has 13 residues. The germline V gene has CDR1 SGHTA and CDR2 FQGNSA. This CDR3 reads CASSLQRPGELFF. The CDR3 nucleotides read TGTGCCAGCAGCTTACAGAGGCCCGGGGAGCTGTTTTTT. Together with reference TRBV7-2 and TRBJ2-2, the CDR3 gives the full variable domain: GAGVSQSPSNKVTEKGKDVELRCDPISGHTALYWYRQSLGQGLEFLIYFQGNSAPDKSGLPSDRFSAERTGGSVSTLTIQRTQQEDSAVYLCASSLQRPGELFFGEGSRLTVL.

The genes are TRBV29-1 and TRBJ2-2; tentatively, D is TRBD1 or TRBD2 (5 bases each). V lost 6 bases to trimming and J lost 2 bases, with 16 bases between them. Germline values: CDR1 SQVTM, CDR2 ANQGSEA. The CDR3 length is 15 residues. The CDR3 loop reads CSVRGRATNTGELFF. CDR3 DNA: TGCAGCGTCCGGGGCCGGGCCACTAACACCGGGGAGCTGTTTTTT.

V and J are TRBV20-1 and TRBJ2-7; 7 nucleotides line up with TRBD1. The V gene end was trimmed by 7 bases and the J gene end by 5 bases; junction bases not matched to a gene: 8. The CDR3 runs 12 residues. Germline CDR1 and CDR2: DFQATT and SNEGSKA (reference sequence). The CDR3 reads CSGRQGSDEQYF. CDR3 nucleotides: TGCAGTGGCAGACAGGGTTCGGACGAGCAGTACTTC.

The V call is TRBV30, the J call TRBJ2-5, with 14 nucleotides matching TRBD2. The CDR3 sequence is 14 residues long. J was trimmed by 5 bases and V by 8 bases; bases with no gene match: 7. CDR1 is GTSNPN and CDR2 is SVGIG in the germline V gene (reference sequence). CDR3 nucleotides: TGTGCCACGACTAGCGGGGGGGCCACTGAGACCCAGTACTTC. It specifies CATTSGGATETQYF.

The CDR3 bases are TGTGCCAGCTCACTAAAACCGGGACTATGGAACACCGGGGAGCTGTTTTTT. Translated, it gives CASSLKPGLWNTGELFF. The rearrangement uses TRBV18 and TRBJ2-2; the match to TRBD2 covers 7 bases. Germline assignment: CDR1 KGHSH and CDR2 LQKENI. This CDR3 contains 17 residues. V shed 4 bases and J 1 base; nucleotides not matched to a gene: 9.

This clonotype has just a few counts. The chain uses TRBV3-1 and TRBJ2-5; D is uncertain. V was shortened by 9 bases and J by 1 base, with 12 bases between the two germline ends. Germline-derived CDR1 and CDR2 are LGHDT and YNNKEL (reference sequence). This CDR3 region has 13 residues. For the CDR3, the DNA is TGTGCCAGTAGTCAAGGGTCCCAAGAGACCCAGTACTTC. Amino acid sequence: CASSQGSQETQYF.

The rearrangement joins TRBV7-2 to TRBJ2-7, with TRBD1 identical over 9 bases. CDR1 and CDR2 (germline): SGHTA, FQGNSA. The CDR3 is 16 amino acids. The V and J ends lost 6 bases and 6 bases, in that order; junction bases with no gene match: 15. The CDR3 loop is CASSPPAPETGGEQYF. CDR3 nucleotides: TGTGCCAGCAGTCCCCCGGCGCCTGAGACAGGGGGCGAGCAGTACTTC. The full variable domain, completed using reference TRBV7-2 and TRBJ2-7, is GAGVSQSPSNKVTEKGKDVELRCDPISGHTALYWYRQSLGQGLEFLIYFQGNSAPDKSGLPSDRFSAERTGGSVSTLTIQRTQQEDSAVYLCASSPPAPETGGEQYFGPGTRLTVT.